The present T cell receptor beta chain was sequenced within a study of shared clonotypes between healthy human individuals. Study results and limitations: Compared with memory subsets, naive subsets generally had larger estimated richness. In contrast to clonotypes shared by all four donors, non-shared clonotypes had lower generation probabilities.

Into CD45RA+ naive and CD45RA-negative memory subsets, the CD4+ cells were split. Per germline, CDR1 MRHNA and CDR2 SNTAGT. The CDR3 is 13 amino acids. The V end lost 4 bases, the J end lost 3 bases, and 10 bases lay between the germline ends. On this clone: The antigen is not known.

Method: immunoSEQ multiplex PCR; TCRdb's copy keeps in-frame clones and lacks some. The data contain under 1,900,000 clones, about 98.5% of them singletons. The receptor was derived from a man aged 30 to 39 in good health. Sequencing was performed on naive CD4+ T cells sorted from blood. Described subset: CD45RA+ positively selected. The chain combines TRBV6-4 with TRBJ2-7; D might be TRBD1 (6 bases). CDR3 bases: TGTGCCAGCAGTGTCGGACAGAACTACGAGCAGTACTTC. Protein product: CASSVGQNYEQYF.